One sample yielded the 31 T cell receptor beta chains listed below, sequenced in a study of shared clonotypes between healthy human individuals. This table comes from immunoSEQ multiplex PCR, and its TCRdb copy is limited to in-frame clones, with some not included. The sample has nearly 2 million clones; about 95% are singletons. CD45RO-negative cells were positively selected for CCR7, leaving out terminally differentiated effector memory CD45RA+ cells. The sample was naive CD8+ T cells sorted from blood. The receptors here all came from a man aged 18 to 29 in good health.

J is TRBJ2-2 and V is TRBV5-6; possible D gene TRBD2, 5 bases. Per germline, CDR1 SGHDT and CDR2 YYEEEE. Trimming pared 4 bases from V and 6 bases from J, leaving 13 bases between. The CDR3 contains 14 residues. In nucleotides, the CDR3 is TGTGCCAGCAGCACGGGGTTTCCCCCCGGGGAGCTGTTTTTT. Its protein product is CASSTGFPPGELFF.

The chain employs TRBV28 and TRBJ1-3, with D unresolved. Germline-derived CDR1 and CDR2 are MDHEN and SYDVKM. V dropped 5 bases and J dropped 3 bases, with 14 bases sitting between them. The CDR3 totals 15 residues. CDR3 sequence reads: CASSPRGGIGNTIYF. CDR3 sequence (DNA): TGTGCCAGCAGTCCACGGGGAGGCATTGGAAACACCATATATTTT. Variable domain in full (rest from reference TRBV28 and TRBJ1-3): DVKVTQSSRYLVKRTGEKVFLECVQDMDHENMFWYRQDPGLGLRLIYFSYDVKMKEKGDIPEGYSVSREKKERFSLILESASTNQTSMYLCASSPRGGIGNTIYFGEGSWLTVV.

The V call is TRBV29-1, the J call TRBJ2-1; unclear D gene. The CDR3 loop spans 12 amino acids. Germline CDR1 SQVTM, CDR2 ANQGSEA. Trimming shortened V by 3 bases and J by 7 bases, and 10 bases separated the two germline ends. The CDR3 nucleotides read TGCAGCGTTGAGGATAACCGGAATGAGCAGTTCTTC. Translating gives CSVEDNRNEQFF.

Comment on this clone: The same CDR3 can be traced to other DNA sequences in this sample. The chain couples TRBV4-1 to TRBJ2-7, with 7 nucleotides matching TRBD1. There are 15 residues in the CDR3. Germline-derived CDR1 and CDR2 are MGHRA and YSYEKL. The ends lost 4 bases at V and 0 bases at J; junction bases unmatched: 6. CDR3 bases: TGCGCCAGCAGCCCTCGGACAGGAGGCTCCTACGAGCAGTACTTC. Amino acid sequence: CASSPRTGGSYEQYF.

The DNA of the CDR3 is TGTGCCAGCAGTTTTACAGGCACTCTCACTGAAGCTTTCTTT. It specifies CASSFTGTLTEAFF. This rearrangement joins TRBV28 to TRBJ1-1; D might be TRBD1 (5 bases). Trimming left V 3 bases short and J 4 bases short, with 12 bases between. The CDR3 consists of 14 residues. From germline, CDR1 is MDHEN and CDR2 SYDVKM. The variable domain in full, with the rest retrieved from reference TRBV28 and TRBJ1-1, is DVKVTQSSRYLVKRTGEKVFLECVQDMDHENMFWYRQDPGLGLRLIYFSYDVKMKEKGDIPEGYSVSREKKERFSLILESASTNQTSMYLCASSFTGTLTEAFFGQGTRLTVV.

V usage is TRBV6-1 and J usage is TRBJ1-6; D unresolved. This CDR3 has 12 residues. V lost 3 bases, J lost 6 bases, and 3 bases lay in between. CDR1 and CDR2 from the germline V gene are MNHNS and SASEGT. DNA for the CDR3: TGTGCCAGCAGTGACCCTAATTCACCCCTCCACTTT. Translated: CASSDPNSPLHF.

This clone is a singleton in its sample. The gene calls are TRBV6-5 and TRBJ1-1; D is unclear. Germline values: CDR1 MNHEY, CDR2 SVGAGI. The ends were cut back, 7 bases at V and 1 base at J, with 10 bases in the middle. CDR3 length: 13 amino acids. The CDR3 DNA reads TGTGCCAGCATCCCCGACGGGAACACTGAAGCTTTCTTT. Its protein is CASIPDGNTEAFF.

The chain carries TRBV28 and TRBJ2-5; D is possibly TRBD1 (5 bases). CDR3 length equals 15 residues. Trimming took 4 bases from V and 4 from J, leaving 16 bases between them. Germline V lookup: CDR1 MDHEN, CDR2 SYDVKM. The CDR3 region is CASSYRLGSIETQYF. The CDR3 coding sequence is TGTGCCAGCAGTTACAGGTTAGGATCCATAGAGACCCAGTACTTC.

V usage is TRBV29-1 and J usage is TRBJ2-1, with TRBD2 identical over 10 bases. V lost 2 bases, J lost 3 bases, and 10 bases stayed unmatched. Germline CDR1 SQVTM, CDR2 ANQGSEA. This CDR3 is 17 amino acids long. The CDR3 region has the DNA TGCAGCGTTGAAATCAGTGAGCTAGCGGGGGACTACAATGAGCAGTTCTTC. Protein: CSVEISELAGDYNEQFF.

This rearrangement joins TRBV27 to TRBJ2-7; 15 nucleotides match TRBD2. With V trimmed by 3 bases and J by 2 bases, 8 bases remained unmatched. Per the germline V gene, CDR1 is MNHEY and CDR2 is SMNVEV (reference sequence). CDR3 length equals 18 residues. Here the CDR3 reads CASSLPGLAGGPTYEQYF. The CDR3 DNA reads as TGTGCCAGCAGTTTGCCGGGACTAGCGGGGGGCCCTACCTACGAGCAGTACTTC.

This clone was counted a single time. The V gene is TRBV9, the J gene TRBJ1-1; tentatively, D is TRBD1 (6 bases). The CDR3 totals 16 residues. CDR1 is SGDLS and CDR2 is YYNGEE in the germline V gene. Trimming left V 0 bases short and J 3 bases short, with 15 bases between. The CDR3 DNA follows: TGTGCCAGCAGCGTAGCTGTTGGACAGTCCTACACTGAAGCTTTCTTT. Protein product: CASSVAVGQSYTEAFF.

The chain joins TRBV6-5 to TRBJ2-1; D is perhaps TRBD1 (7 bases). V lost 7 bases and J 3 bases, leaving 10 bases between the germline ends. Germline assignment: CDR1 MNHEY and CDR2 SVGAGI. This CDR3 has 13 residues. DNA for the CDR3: TGTGCCAGCACGGGGGACAGCTACAATGAGCAGTTCTTC. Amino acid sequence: CASTGDSYNEQFF.

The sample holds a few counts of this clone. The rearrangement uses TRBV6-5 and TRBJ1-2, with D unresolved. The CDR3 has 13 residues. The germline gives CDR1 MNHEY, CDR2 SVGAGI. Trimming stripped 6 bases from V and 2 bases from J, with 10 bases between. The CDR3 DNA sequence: TGTGCCAGCAGAGACGTGGGGAACTATGGCTACACCTTC. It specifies CASRDVGNYGYTF.

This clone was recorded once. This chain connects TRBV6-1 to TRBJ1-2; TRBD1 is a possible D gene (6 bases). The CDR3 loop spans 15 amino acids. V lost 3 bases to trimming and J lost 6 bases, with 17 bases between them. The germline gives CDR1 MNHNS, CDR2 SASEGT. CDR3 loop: CASSDRITGYHGYTF. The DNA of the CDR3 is TGTGCCAGCAGTGACAGGATTACAGGGTACCATGGCTACACCTTC.

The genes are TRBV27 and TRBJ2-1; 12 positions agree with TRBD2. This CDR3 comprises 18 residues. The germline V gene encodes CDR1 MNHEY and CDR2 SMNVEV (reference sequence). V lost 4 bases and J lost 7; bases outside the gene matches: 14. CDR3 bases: TGTGCCAGCAGTTCCTACACCCCCAGACTAGCGGGAGAAAATGAGCAGTTCTTC. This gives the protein CASSSYTPRLAGENEQFF.

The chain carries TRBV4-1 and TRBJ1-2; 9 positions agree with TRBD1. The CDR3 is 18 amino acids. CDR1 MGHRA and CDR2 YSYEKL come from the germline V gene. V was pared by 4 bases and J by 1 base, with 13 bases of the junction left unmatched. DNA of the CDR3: TGCGCCAGCAGCCCCTCGACAGGGGGGCCTTTGCTTAACTATGGCTACACCTTC. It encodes CASSPSTGGPLLNYGYTF.

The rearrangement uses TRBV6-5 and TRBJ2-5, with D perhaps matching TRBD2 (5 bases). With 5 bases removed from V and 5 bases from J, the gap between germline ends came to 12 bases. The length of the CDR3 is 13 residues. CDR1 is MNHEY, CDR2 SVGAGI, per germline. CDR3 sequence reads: CASSVGGGETQYF. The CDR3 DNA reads TGTGCCAGCAGTGTCGGAGGCGGGGAGACCCAGTACTTC.

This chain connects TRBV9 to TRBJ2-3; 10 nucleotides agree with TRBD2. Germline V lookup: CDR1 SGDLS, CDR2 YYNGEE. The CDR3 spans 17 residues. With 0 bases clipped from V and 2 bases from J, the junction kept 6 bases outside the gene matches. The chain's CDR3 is CASSVEGSGGLTDTQYF. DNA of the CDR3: TGTGCCAGCAGCGTAGAGGGTAGCGGGGGGCTCACAGATACGCAGTATTTT.

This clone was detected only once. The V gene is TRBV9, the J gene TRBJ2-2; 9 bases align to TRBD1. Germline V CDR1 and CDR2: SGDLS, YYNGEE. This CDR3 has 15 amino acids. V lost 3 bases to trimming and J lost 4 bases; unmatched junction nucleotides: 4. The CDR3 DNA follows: TGTGCCAGCAGCGGGACAGGGGCGAGCACCGGGGAGCTGTTTTTT. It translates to CASSGTGASTGELFF.

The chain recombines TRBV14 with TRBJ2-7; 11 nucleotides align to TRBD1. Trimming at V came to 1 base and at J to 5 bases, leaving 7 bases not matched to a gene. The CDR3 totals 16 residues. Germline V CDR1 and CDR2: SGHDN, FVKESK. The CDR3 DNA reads TGTGCCAGCAGCCAAGCCGGGACAGGGGGTAGAAACGAGCAGTACTTC. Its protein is CASSQAGTGGRNEQYF.

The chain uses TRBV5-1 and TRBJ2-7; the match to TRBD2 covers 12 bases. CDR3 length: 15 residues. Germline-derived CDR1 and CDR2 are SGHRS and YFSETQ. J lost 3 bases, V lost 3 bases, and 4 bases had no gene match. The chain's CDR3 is CASSYRTSGDYEQYF. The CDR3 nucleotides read TGCGCCAGCAGCTACAGGACTAGCGGGGACTACGAGCAGTACTTC.

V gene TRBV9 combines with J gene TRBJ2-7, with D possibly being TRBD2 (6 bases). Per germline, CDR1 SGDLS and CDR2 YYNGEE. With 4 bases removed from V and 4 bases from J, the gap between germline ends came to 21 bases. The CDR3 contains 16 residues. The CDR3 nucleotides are TGTGCCAGCAGCCCCCCCGGGAGAGAGAAGTTTTACGAGCAGTACTTC. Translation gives CASSPPGREKFYEQYF.

The DNA for the CDR3 is TGTGCCAGCAGTTACAGGGGGCACGACGAGCAGTACTTC. It is translated as CASSYRGHDEQYF. This chain links TRBV6-5 with TRBJ2-7; 7 bases are a match to TRBD1. Germline lookup yields CDR1 MNHEY and CDR2 SVGAGI. The V and J ends lost 2 bases and 5 bases, in that order; junction bases with no gene match: 3. The CDR3 loop spans 13 amino acids.

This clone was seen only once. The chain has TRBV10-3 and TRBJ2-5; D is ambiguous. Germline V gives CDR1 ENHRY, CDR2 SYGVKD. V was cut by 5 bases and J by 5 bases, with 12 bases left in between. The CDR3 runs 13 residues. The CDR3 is CAISPSDGETQYF. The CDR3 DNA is TGTGCCATCAGTCCTTCTGACGGGGAGACCCAGTACTTC.

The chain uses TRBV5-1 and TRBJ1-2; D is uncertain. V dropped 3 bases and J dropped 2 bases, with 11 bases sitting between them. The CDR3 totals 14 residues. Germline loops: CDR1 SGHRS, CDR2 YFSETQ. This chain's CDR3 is CASSSLTGNYGYTF. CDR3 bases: TGCGCCAGCAGCTCGCTGACGGGAAACTATGGCTACACCTTC.

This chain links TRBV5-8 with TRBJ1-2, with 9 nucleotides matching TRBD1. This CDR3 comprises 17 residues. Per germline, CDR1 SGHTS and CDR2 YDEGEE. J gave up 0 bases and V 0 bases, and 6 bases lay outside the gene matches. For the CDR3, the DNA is TGTGCCAGCAGCTTGGTCTACGGACAGGGGCCTAACTATGGCTACACCTTC. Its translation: CASSLVYGQGPNYGYTF.

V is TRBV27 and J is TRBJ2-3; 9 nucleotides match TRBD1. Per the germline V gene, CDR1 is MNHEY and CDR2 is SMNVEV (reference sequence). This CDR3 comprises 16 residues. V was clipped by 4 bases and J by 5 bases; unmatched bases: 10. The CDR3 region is CASSYIGTGIIDTQYF. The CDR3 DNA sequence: TGTGCCAGCAGTTATATCGGGACAGGGATTATAGATACGCAGTATTTT.

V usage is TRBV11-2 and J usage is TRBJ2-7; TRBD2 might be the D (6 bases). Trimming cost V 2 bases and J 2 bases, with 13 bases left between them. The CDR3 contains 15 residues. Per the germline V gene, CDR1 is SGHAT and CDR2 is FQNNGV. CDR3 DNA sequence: TGTGCCAGCAGCTTATTCCCGCGACTAGCCTACGAGCAGTACTTC. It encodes CASSLFPRLAYEQYF.

The CDR3 coding sequence is TGTGCCACCAGCGGTCTACTAGCGGGGGTACTCACACAGCAGACCTACAATGAGCAGTTCTTC. It specifies CATSGLLAGVLTQQTYNEQFF. The rearrangement joins TRBV15 to TRBJ2-1; the match to TRBD2 covers 11 bases. Germline CDR1 and CDR2: LNHNV and YYDKDF (reference sequence). J gave up 2 bases and V 5 bases, and 20 bases lay outside the gene matches. This CDR3 region has 21 residues.

CDR3 DNA sequence: TGTGCCGTGACAGGGAGGACCGGGGAGCTGTTTTTT. Amino acids: CAVTGRTGELFF. V is TRBV7-9 and J is TRBJ2-2, with D perhaps matching TRBD1 (7 bases). The CDR3 covers 12 residues. The V gene's germline CDR1 is SEHNR and CDR2 FQNEAQ (reference sequence). The ends were cut back, 11 bases at V and 5 bases at J, with 12 bases in the middle.

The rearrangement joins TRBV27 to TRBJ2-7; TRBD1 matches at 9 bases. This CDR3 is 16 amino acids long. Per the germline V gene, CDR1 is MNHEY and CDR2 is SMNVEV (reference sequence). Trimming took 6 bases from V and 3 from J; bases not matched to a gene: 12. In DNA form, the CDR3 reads TGTGCCAGCAGCTCTACGACAGGGGGGACGAGCTACGAGCAGTACTTC. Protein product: CASSSTTGGTSYEQYF.